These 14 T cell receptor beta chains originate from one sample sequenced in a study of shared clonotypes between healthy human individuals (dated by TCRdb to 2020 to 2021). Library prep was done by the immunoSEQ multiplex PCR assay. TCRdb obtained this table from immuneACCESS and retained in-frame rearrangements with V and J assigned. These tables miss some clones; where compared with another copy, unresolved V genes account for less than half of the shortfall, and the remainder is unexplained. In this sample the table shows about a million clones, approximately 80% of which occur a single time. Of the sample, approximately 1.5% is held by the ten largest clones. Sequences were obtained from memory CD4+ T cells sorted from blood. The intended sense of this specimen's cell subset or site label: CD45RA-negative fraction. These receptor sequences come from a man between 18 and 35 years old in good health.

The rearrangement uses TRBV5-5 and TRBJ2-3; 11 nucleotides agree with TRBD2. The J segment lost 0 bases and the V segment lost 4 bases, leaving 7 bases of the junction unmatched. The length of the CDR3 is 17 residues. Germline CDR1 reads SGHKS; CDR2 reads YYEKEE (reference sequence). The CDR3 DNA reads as TGTGCCAGCAGCCTCCCGGGACTAGCGGCTAGCACAGATACGCAGTATTTT. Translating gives CASSLPGLAASTDTQYF.

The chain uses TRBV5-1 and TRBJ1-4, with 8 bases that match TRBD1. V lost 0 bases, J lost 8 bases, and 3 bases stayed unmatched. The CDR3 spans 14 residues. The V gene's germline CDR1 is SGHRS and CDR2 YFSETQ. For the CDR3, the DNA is TGCGCCAGCAGCTTGGGACAGGGGCAGGAAAAACTGTTTTTT. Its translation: CASSLGQGQEKLFF.

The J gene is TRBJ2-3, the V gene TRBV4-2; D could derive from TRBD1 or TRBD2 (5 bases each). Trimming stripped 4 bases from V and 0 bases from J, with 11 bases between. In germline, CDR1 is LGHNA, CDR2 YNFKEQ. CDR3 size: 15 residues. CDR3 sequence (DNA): TGTGCCAGCAGCCTTGGGGGTTCTAGCACAGATACGCAGTATTTT. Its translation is CASSLGGSSTDTQYF.

The CDR3, as DNA: TGTGCCACCGAAGTCCGGGACAGGGCCACCGGGGAGCTGTTTTTT. It yields the protein CATEVRDRATGELFF. The chain joins TRBV19 to TRBJ2-2; 9 bases match TRBD1. The CDR3 spans 15 residues. Trimming removed 10 bases from V and 4 bases from J; junction bases left unmatched: 10. Germline V gives CDR1 LNHDA, CDR2 SQIVND (reference sequence).

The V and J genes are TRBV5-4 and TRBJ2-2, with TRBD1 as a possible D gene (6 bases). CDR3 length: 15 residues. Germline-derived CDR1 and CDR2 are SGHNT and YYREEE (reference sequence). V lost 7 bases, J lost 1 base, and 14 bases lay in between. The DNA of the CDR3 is TGTGCCAGCGGTCCCCGAGGGGGGAACACCGGGGAGCTGTTTTTT. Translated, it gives CASGPRGGNTGELFF.

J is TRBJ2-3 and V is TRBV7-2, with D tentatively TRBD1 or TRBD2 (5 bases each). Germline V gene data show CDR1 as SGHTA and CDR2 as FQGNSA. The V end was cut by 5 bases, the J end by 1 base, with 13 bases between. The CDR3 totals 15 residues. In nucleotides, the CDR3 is TGTGCCAGCAGCCCGGGGACGTCTCGCACAGATACGCAGTATTTT. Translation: CASSPGTSRTDTQYF.

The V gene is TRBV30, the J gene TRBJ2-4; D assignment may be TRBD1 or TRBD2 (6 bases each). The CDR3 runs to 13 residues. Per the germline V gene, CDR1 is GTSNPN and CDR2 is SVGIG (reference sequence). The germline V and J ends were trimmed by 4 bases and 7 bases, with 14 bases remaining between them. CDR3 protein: CAWNQQGRNIQYF. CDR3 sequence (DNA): TGTGCCTGGAATCAGCAGGGGAGGAACATTCAGTACTTC.

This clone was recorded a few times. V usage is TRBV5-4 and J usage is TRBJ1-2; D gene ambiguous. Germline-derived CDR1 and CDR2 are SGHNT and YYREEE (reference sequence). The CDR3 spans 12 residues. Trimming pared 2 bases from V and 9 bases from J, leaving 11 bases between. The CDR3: CASSLGRERYTF. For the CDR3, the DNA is TGTGCCAGCAGCTTAGGTCGGGAGCGCTACACCTTC.

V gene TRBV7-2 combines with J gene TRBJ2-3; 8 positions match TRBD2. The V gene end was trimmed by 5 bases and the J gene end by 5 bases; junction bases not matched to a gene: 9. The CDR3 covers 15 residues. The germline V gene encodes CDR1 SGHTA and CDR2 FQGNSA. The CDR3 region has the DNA TGTGCCAGCAGCCGACCGGGACTAGTCGGAGATACGCAGTATTTT. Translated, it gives CASSRPGLVGDTQYF.

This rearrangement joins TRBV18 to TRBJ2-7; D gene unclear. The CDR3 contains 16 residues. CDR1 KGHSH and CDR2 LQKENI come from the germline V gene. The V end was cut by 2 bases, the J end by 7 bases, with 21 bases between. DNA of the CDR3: TGTGCCAGCTCACCAACCATTGGGGATCAGGCTAGGGAGCAGTACTTC. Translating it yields CASSPTIGDQAREQYF.

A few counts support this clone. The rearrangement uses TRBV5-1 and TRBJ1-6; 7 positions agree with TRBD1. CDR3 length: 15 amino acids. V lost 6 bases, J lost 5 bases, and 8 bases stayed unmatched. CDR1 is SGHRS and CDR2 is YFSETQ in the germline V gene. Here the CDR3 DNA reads TGCGCCAGCACCGGCGGGACAGCAGATAATTCACCCCTCCACTTT. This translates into CASTGGTADNSPLHF.

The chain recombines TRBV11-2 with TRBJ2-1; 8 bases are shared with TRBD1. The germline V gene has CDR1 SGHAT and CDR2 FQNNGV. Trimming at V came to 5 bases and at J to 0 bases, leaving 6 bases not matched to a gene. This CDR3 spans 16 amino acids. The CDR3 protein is CASSQGTGSSYNEQFF. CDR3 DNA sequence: TGTGCCAGCAGCCAGGGGACAGGAAGCTCCTACAATGAGCAGTTCTTC.

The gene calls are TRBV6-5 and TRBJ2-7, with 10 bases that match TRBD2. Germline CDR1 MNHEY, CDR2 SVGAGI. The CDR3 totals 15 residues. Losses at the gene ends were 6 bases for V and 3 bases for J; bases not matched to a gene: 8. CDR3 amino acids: CASSTLAGGGYEQYF. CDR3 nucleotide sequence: TGTGCCAGCAGCACCTTAGCGGGAGGAGGCTACGAGCAGTACTTC.

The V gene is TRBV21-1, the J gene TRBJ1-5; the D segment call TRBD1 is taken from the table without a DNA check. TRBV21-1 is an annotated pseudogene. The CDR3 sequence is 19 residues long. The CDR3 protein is CASSPQTGLTDHSNQPQHF. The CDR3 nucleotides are TGTGCCAGCAGCCCACAAACCGGCCTGACAGACCATAGCAATCAGCCCCAGCATTTT.